This T cell receptor (beta chain) was recorded in a study of OX40 agonist ivuxolimab in advanced cancers. Across the study: Dose-escalation patients had hepatocellular carcinoma, melanoma, renal cell or head and neck cancer.

This CDR3 is built from 14 residues. Trimming took off 0 bases at V and 3 bases at J, with 9 bases between the two ends. The germline CDR1 and CDR2 sequences are SGHRS and YFSETQ. General study results and limits: Expanded peripheral T cell antigen specificity was not determined.

Points on this clone: Its antigen is unidentified.

Clones were read by immunoSEQ multiplex PCR, and TCRdb kept only the in-frame ones, dropping some. Of around 98,000 clones listed, around 90% are singletons. The TCR comes from an adult with an advanced solid tumor such as melanoma, head and neck, liver or kidney cancer. This material consisted of CD4+ or CD8+ T cells sorted from blood, taken in a trial of the OX40 agonist ivuxolimab. The chain couples TRBV5-1 to TRBJ1-2; TRBD1 might be the D (5 bases). The DNA of the CDR3 is TGCGCCAGCAGCTTGGCCGGGGGGGACTATGGCTACACCTTC. The encoded protein is CASSLAGGDYGYTF.